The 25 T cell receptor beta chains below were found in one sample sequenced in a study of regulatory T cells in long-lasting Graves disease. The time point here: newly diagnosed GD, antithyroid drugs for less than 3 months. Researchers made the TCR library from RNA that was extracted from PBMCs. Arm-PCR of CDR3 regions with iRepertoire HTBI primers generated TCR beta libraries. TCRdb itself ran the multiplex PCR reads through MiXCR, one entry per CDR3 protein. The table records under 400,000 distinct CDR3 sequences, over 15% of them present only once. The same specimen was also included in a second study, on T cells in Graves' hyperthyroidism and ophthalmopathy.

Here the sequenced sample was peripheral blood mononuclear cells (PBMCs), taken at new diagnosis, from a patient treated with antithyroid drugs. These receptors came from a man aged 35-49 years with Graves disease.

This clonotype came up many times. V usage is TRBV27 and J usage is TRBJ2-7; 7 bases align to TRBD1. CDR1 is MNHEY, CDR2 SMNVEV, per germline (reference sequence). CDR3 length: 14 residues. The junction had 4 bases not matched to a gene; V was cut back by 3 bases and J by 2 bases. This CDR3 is CASSFSDRPYEQYF. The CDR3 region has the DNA TGTGCCAGCAGTTTCTCGGACAGGCCCTACGAGCAGTACTTC.

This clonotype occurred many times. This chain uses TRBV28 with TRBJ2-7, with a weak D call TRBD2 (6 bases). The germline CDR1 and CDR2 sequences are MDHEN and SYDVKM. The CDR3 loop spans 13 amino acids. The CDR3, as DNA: TGTGCAATCGGGCGGGGAAGCTCCTACGAGCAGTACTTC. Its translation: CAIGRGSSYEQYF.

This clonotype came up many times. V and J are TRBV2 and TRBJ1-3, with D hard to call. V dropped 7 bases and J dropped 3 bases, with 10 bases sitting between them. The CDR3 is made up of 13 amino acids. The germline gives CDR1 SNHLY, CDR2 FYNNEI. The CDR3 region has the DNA TGTGCCAGCAATGCCGCTCGTGGAAACACCATATATTTT. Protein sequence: CASNAARGNTIYF.

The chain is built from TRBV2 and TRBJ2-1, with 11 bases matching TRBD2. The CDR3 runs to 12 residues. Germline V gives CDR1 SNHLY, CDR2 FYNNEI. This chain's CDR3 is CVAGGQRNEQFF. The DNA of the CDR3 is TGTGTAGCGGGGGGGCAAAGAAATGAGCAGTTCTTC.

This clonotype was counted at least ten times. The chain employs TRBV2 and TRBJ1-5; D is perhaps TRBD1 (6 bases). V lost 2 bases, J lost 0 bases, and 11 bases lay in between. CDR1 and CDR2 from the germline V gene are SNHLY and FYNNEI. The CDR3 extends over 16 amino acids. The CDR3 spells CASSEWTAYSNQPQHF. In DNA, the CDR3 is TGTGCCAGCAGTGAATGGACAGCTTATAGCAATCAGCCCCAGCATTTT.

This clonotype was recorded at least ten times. DNA for the CDR3: TGTGCCAGCAGGTCTACCGGGACAGCCGGCTACGAGCAGTACTTC. This encodes CASRSTGTAGYEQYF. This chain uses TRBV28 with TRBJ2-7; 7 bases fit TRBD1. The V and J ends lost 6 bases and 3 bases, in that order; junction bases with no gene match: 11. Germline V gene lookup returns CDR1 MDHEN and CDR2 SYDVKM. This CDR3 spans 15 amino acids.

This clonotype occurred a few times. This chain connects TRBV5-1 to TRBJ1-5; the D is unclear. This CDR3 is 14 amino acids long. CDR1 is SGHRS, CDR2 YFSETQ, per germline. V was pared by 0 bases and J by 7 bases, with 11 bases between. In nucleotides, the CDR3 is TGCGCCAGCAGCTTGGCAGTGGGAGGGCAGCCCCAGCATTTT. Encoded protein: CASSLAVGGQPQHF.

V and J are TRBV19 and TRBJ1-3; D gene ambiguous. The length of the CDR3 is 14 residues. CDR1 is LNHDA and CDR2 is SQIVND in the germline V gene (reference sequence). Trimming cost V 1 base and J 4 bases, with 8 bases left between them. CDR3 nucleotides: TGTGCCAGTAGTATAGGAGCAGACGGAAACACCATATATTTT. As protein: CASSIGADGNTIYF. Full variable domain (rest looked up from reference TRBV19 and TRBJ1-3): DGGITQSPKYLFRKEGQNVTLSCEQNLNHDAMYWYRQDPGQGLRLIYYSQIVNDFQKGDIAEGYSVSREKKESFPLTVTSAQKNPTAFYLCASSIGADGNTIYFGEGSWLTVV.

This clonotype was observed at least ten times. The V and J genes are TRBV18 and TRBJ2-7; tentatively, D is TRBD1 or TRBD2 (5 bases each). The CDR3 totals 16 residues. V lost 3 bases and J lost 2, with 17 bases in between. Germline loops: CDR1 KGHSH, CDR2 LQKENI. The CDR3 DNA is TGTGCCAGCTCACCGGGGACGGCCGCCCTACCCTACGAGCAGTACTTC. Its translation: CASSPGTAALPYEQYF.

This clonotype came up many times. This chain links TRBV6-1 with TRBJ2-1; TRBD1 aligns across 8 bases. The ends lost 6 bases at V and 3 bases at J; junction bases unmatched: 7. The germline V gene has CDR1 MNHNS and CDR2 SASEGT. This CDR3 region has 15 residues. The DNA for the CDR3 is TGTGCCAGCAGACGAGGACAGGGCGGCTACAATGAGCAGTTCTTC. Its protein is CASRRGQGGYNEQFF.

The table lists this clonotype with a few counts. The CDR3 reads CASSQVGQDSGNTIYF. For the CDR3, the DNA is TGTGCCAGCAGTCAAGTAGGGCAGGACTCTGGAAACACCATATATTTT. This chain joins TRBV2 and TRBJ1-3, with D uncertain. The CDR3 contains 16 residues. Trimming shortened V by 5 bases and J by 0 bases, and 14 bases separated the two germline ends. CDR1 is SNHLY and CDR2 is FYNNEI in the germline V gene.

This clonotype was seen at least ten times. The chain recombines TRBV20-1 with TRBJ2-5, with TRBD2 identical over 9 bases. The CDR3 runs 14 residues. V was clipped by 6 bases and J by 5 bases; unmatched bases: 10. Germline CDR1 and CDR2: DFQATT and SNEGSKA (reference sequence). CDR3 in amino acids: CSAPLAGGRETQYF. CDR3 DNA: TGCAGTGCCCCTCTCGCGGGGGGGCGGGAGACCCAGTACTTC.

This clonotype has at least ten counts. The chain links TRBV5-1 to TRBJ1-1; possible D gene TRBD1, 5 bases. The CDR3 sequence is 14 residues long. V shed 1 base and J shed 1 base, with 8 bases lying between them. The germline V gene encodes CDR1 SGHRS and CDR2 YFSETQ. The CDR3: CASSLRGPNTEAFF. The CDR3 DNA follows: TGCGCCAGCAGCTTGCGGGGCCCGAACACTGAAGCTTTCTTT.

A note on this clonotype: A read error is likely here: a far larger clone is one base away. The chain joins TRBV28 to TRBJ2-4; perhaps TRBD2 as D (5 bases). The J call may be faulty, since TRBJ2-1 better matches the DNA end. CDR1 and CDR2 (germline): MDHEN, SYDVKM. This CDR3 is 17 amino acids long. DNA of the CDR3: TGTGCCAGCAGTTCTAGACTATTGGGCCTATTAGAAAATGGGCAGTTCTTC. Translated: CASSSRLLGLLENGQFF.

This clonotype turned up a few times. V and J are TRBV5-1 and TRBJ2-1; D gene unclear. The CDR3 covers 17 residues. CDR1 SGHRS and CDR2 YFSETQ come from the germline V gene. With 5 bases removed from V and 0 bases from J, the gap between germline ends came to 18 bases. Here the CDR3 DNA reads TGCGCCAGCAGACTGTTTGGGTCTACCAGCTCCTACAATGAGCAGTTCTTC. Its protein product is CASRLFGSTSSYNEQFF.

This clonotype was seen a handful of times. As DNA, the CDR3 is TGTGCCACAAGTACAGGGACGAATGAAAAACTGTTTTTT. Translation gives CATSTGTNEKLFF. The chain links TRBV24-1 to TRBJ1-4; D may be TRBD1 (6 bases). Germline CDR1 is KGHDR and CDR2 is SFDVKD. V gave up 10 bases and J gave up 5 bases, with 13 bases separating them. There are 13 residues in the CDR3.

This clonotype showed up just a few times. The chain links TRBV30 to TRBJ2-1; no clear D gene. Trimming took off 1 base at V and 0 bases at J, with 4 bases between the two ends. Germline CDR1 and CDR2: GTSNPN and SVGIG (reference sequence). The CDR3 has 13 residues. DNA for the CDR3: TGTGCCTGGAGTGATAGCTCCTACAATGAGCAGTTCTTC. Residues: CAWSDSSYNEQFF.

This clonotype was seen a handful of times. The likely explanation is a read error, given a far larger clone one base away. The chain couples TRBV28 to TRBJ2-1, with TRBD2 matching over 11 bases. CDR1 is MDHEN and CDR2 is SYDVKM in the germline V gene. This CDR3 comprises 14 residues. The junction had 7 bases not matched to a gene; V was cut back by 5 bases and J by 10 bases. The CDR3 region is CASSPLAGGYEQFF. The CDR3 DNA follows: TGTGCCAGCAGTCCCCTAGCGGGGGGCTACGAGCAGTTCTTC.

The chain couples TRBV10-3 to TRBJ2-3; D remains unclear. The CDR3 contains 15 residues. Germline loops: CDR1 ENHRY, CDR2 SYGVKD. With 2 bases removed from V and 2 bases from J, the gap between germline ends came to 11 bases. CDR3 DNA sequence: TGTGCCATCAGTGAGGTTTCACCAACCACAGATACGCAGTATTTT. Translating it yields CAISEVSPTTDTQYF.

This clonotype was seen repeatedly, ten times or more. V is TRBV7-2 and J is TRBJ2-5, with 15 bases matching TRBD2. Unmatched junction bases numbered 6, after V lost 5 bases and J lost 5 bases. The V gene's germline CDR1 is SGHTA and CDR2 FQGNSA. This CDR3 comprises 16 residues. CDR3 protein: CASSRGLAGGLETQYF. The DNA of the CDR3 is TGTGCCAGCAGCCGAGGACTAGCGGGGGGGTTGGAGACCCAGTACTTC.

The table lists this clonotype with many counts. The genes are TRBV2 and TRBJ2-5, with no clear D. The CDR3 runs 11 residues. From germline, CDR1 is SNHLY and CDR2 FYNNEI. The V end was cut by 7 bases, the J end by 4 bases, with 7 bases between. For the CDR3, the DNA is TGTGCCAGCATGATGAGAGAGACCCAGTACTTC. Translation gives CASMMRETQYF.

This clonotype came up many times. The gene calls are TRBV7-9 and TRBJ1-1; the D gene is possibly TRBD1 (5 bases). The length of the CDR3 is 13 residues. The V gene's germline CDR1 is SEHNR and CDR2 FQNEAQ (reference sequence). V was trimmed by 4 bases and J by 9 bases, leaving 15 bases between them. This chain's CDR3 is CASSSDTGWKAFF. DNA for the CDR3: TGTGCCAGCAGCTCCGATACAGGATGGAAAGCTTTCTTT. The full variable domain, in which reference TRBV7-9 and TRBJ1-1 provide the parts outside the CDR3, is DTGVSQNPRHKITKRGQNVTFRCDPISEHNRLYWYRQTLGQGPEFLTYFQNEAQLEKSRLLSDRFSAERPKGSFSTLEIQRTEQGDSAMYLCASSSDTGWKAFFGQGTRLTVV.

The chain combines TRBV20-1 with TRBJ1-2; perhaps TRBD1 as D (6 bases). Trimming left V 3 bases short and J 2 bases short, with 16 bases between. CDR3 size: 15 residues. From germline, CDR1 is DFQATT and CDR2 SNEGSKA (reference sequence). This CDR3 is CSARGVGRGNYGYTF. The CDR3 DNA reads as TGCAGTGCTAGGGGCGTGGGTAGGGGGAACTATGGCTACACCTTC.

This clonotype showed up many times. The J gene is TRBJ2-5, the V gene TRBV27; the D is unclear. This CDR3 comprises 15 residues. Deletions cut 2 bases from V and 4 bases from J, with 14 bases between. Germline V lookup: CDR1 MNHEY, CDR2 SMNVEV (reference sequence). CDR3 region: CASSLNGRFPETQYF. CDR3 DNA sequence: TGTGCCAGCAGTTTAAACGGTCGGTTTCCAGAGACCCAGTACTTC.

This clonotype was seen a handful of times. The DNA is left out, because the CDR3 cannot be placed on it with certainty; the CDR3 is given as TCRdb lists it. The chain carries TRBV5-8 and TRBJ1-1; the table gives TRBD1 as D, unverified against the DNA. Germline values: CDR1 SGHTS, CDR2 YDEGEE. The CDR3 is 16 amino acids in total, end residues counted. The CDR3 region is CASSFLWTPEATEAFF.